This T cell receptor beta chain appears in the sequencing data of a study of cytomegalovirus exposure and HLA in healthy donors. In germline, CDR1 is KGHSH, CDR2 LQKENI. The CDR3 consists of 14 residues. V shed 6 bases and J shed 7 bases, with 18 bases lying between them. Remarks on this clone: No antigen is known for it.

Donors had nominal health at sampling but likely had unrecorded immune exposures. The study, taken as a whole, reports: Under in vitro conditions, three CMV-associated chains were confirmed as specific for CMV antigens. Several top significant clusters appeared, in a later analysis, to be linked to common viral pathogens.

The PCR employed 60 Vbeta primers together with 13 Jbeta primers. Only in-frame clones appear in the TCRdb table, and some are missing; sequencing was by immunoSEQ multiplex PCR. The profile covers 140,000 or so clones, with approximately 68% appearing a single time and roughly 2% taken by the ten largest. The sequence came from a middle-aged man in good health and CMV-seronegative. Input material: PBMCs. The V and J genes are TRBV18 and TRBJ1-2, with D uncertain. CDR3 in amino acids: CASSPAEGLRGYTF. CDR3 sequence (DNA): TGTGCCAGCTCCCCCGCGGAAGGTCTGCGTGGCTACACCTTC.